The text below deals with one T cell receptor beta chain. Its antigen is unidentified. This specimen comes from a study of T-cell memory formation after mild COVID-19. Study-level results: CD4+ contracting clones lay mainly in CM and EM, CD8+ ones in EMRA.

The germline V gene has CDR1 GTSNPN and CDR2 SVGIG (reference sequence). V was trimmed by 2 bases and J by 7 bases, leaving 11 bases between them. The CDR3 is 12 residues long. TCRdb re-analysed the 5' RACE reads in MiXCR, keeping a single row per CDR3 protein. The table lists a few hundred thousand distinct CDR3 sequences, about 20% of them singletons. This clonotype was sampled from an adult woman who had mild COVID-19 (a few samples of this study predate the infection). Cell type and time point are not known. The chain couples TRBV30 to TRBJ1-2; D is unresolved. The specimen sequenced was PBMCs or a T cell subset sorted from them (not recorded which). Here the CDR3 reads CAWSSRLGGYTF. The CDR3 coding sequence is TGTGCCTGGAGTTCCCGACTGGGTGGCTACACCTTC.